The table lists the clone carrying this T cell receptor (beta chain) with a few counts. V was shortened by 8 bases and J by 9 bases, with 14 bases between the two germline ends. This CDR3 region has 12 residues. TCRdb's table, derived via immunoSEQ multiplex PCR, lists solely in-frame clones and lacks some. Of tens of thousands of clones in the sample, about 80% are singletons; the top ten hold about 6.3%. This sample was included in a study of blood T cell repertoires in COVID-19. Whole-study context: T cells, B-cell-depleted T cells, or PBMCs supplied cDNA or gDNA.

This chain uses TRBV12-3 or TRBV12-4 with TRBJ2-1, with D tentatively TRBD2 (7 bases). Sequenced input: peripheral blood. This receptor was taken from a man aged 55-75 years with acute or convalescent COVID-19. CDR3 residues: CASVRGASEQFF. The CDR3, as DNA: TGTGCCAGCGTCCGGGGGGCGAGTGAGCAGTTCTTC.